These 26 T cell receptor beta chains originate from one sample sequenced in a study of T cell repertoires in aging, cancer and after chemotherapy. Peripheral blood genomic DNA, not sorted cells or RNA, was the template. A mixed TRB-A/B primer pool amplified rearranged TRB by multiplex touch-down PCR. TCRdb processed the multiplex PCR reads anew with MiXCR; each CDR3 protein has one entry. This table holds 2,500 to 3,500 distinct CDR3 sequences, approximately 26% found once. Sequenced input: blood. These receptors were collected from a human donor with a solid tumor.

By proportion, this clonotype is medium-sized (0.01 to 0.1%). CDR3 DNA sequence: TGTGCCAGTAGGCCCCAGCGGGGGGCCTACGAGCAGTACTTC. Translating gives CASRPQRGAYEQYF. This sequence joins TRBV19 and TRBJ2-7, with 9 nucleotides matching TRBD2. Germline V gene sequence: CDR1 LNHDA, CDR2 SQIVND (reference sequence). The ends lost 6 bases at V and 2 bases at J; junction bases unmatched: 5. The CDR3 loop spans 14 amino acids.

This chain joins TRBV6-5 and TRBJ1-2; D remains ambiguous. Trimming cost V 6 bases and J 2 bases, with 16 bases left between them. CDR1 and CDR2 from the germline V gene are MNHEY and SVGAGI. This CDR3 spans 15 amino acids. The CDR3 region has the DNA TGTGCCAGCAGGGCCGAACCTAACGGCAACTATGGCTACACCTTC. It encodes CASRAEPNGNYGYTF.

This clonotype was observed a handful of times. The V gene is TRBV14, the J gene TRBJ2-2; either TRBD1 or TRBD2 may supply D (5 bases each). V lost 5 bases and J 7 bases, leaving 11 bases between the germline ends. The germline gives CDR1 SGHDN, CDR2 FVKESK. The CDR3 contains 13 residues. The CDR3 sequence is CASSWGSGGELFF. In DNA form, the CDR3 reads TGTGCCAGCAGCTGGGGGTCAGGCGGGGAGCTGTTTTTT. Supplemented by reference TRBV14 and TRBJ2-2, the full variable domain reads EAGVTQFPSHSVIEKGQTVTLRCDPISGHDNLYWYRRVMGKEIKFLLHFVKESKQDESGMPNNRFLAERTGGTYSTLKVQPAELEDSGVYFCASSWGSGGELFFGEGSRLTVL.

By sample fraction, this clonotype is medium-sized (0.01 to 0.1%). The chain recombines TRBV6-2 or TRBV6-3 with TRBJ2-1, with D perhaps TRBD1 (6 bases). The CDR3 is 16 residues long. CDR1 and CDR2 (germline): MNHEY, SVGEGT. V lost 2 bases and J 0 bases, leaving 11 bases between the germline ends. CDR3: CASSYRTVRSYNEQFF. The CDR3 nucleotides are TGTGCCAGCAGTTACCGGACAGTACGCTCCTACAATGAGCAGTTCTTC.

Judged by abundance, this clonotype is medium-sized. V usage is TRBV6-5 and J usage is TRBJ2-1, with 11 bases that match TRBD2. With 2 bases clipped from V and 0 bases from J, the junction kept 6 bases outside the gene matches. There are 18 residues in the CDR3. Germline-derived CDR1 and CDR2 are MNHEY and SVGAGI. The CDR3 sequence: CASSYMGTSGSSYNEQFF. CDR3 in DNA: TGTGCCAGCAGTTACATGGGGACTAGCGGAAGCTCCTACAATGAGCAGTTCTTC.

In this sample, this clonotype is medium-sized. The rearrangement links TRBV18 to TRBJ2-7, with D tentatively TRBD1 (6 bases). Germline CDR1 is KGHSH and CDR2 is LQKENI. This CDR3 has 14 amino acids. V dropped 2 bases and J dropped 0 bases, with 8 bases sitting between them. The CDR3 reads CASSPTGTSYEQYF. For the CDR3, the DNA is TGTGCCAGCTCACCAACAGGGACCTCCTACGAGCAGTACTTC.

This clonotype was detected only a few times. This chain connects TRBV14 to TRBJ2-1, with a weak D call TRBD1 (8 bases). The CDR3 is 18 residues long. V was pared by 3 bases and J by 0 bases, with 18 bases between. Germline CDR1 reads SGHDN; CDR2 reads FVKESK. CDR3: CASSHYYRGGPSYNEQFF. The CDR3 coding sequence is TGTGCCAGCAGCCACTATTACAGGGGGGGGCCCTCCTACAATGAGCAGTTCTTC.

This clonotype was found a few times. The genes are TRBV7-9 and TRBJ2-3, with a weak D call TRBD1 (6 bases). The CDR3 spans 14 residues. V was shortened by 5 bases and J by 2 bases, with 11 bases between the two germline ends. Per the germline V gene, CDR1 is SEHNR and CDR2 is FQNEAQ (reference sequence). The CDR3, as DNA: TGTGCCAGCAGCCAAGGACAGCCCACAGATACGCAGTATTTT. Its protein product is CASSQGQPTDTQYF.

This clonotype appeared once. CDR3 nucleotides: TGCAGTGCTCTCAAAACAGGGGCTAACACCGGGGAGCTGTTTTTT. Amino acids: CSALKTGANTGELFF. This chain joins TRBV20-1 and TRBJ2-2, with 7 positions matching TRBD1. V gave up 5 bases and J gave up 2 bases; unmatched junction bases: 8. The CDR3 contains 15 residues. The V gene's germline CDR1 is DFQATT and CDR2 SNEGSKA (reference sequence).

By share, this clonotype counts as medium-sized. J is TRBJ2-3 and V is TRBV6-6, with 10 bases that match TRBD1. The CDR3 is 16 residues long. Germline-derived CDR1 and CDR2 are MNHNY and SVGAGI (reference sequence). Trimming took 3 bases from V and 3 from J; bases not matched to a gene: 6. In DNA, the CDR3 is TGTGCCAGCAGTTATGACGACAGGGGGCGGACAGATACGCAGTATTTT. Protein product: CASSYDDRGRTDTQYF.

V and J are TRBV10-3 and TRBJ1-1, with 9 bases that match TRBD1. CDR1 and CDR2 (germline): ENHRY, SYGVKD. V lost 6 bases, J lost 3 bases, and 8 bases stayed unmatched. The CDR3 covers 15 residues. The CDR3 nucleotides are TGTGCCATCAGAAAGACCTGGGACAGGGACACTGAAGCTTTCTTT. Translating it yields CAIRKTWDRDTEAFF.

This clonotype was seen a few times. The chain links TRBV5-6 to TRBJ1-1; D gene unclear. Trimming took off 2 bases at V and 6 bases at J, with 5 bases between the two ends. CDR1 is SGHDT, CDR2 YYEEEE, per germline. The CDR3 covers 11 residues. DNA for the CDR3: TGTGCCAGCAGCTTTGAGTCTGAAGCTTTCTTT. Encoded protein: CASSFESEAFF.

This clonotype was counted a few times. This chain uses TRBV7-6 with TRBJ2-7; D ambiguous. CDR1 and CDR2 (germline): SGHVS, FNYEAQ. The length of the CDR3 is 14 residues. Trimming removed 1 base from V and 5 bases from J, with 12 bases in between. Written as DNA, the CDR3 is TGTGCCAGCAGCTTAGGGTGGGGTATCAACGAGCAGTACTTC. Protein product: CASSLGWGINEQYF.

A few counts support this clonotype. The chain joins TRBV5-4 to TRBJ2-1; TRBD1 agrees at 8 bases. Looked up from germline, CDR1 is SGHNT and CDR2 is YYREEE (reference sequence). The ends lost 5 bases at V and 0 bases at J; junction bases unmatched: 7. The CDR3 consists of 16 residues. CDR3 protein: CASSTPQGDSYNEQFF. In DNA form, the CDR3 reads TGTGCCAGCAGTACCCCACAGGGGGACTCCTACAATGAGCAGTTCTTC.

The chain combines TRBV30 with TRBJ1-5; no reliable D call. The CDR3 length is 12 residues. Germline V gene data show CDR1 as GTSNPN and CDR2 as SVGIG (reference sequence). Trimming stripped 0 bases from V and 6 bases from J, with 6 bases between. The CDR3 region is CAWSVGVQPQHF. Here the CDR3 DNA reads TGTGCCTGGAGTGTCGGGGTTCAGCCCCAGCATTTT.

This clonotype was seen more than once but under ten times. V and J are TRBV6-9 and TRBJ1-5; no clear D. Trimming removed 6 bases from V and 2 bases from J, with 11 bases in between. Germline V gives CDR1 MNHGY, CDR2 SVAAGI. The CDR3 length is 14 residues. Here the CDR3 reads CASRKQKRNQPQHF. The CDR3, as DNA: TGTGCCAGCAGAAAACAGAAGCGCAATCAGCCCCAGCATTTT.

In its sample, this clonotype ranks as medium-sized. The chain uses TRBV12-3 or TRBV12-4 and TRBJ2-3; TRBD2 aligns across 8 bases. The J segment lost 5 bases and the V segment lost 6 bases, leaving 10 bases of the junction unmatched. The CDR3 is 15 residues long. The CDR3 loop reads CASSLSGGPRDTQYF. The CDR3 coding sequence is TGTGCCAGCAGCCTCTCGGGGGGGCCCCGAGATACGCAGTATTTT.

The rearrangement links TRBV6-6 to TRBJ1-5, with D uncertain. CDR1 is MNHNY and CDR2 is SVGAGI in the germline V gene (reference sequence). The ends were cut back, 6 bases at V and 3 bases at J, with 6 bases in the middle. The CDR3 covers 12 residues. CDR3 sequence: CASSETNQPQHF. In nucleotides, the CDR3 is TGTGCCAGCAGCGAGACCAATCAGCCCCAGCATTTT.

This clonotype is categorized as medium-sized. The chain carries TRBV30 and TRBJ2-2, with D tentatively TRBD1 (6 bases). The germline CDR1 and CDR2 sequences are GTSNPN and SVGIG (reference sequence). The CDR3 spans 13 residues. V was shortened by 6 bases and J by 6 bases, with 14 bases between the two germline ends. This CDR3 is CACSAGVPGELFF. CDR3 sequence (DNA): TGTGCCTGTTCCGCAGGGGTCCCCGGGGAGCTGTTTTTT.

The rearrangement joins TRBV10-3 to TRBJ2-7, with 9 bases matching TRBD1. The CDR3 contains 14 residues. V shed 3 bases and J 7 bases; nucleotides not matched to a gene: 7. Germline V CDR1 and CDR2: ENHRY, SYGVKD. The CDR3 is CAISEPTGGGEQYF. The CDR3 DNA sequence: TGTGCCATCAGTGAACCTACAGGGGGCGGGGAGCAGTACTTC.

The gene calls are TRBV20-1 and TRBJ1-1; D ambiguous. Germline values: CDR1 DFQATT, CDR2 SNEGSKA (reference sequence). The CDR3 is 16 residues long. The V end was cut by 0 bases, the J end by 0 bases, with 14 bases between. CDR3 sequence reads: CSARDQTRSLNTEAFF. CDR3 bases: TGCAGTGCTAGAGATCAAACTCGATCGCTGAACACTGAAGCTTTCTTT.

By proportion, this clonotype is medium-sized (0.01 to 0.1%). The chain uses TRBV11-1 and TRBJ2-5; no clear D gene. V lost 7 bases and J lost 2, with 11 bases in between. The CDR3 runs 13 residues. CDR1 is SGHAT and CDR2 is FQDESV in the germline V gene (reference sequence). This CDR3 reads CASTRNEQETQYF. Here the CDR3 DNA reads TGTGCCAGCACCCGGAATGAACAAGAGACCCAGTACTTC.

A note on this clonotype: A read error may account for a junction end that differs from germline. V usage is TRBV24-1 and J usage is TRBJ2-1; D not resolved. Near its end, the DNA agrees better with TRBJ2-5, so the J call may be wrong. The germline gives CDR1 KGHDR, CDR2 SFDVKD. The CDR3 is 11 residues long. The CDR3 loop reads CATSDREAQYF. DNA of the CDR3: TGTGCCACCAGTGATAGAGAGGCCCAGTACTTC.

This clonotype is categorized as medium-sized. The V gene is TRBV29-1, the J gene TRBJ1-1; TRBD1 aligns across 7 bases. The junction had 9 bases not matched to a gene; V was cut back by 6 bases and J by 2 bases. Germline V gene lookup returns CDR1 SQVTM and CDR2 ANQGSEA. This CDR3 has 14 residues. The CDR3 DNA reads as TGCAGCGTAAAGCGTGGGACAGTTAACACTGAAGCTTTCTTT. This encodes CSVKRGTVNTEAFF.

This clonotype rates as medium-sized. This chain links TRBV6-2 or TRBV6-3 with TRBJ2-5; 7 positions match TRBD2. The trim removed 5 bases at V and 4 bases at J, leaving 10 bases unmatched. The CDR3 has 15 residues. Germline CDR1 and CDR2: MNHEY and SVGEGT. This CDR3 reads CASSHKRGGVETQYF. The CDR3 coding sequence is TGTGCCAGCAGTCATAAGCGGGGCGGTGTAGAGACCCAGTACTTC.

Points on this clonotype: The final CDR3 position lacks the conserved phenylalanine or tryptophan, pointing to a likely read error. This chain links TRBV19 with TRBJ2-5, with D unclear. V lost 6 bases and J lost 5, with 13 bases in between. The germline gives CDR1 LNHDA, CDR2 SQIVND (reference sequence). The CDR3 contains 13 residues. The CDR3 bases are TGTGCCAGTAGGACACAATATGGGGAGACCCAGTACGGC. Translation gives CASRTQYGETQYG.